A single sample is the source of the 23 T cell receptor beta chains below, sequenced in a study of T cells after yellow fever vaccination. TCRdb ran MiXCR on the 5' RACE reads and lists one entry per CDR3 protein. The top ten clones hold roughly a sixth of a sample with some 400,000 distinct CDR3 sequences, 18% of them seen once. Sequences were derived from PBMCs, sampled before the yellow fever booster vaccination. The receptor set was obtained from a man younger than 35 who received the YFV17D yellow fever vaccine.

This clonotype was recorded a few times. The chain combines TRBV7-2 with TRBJ2-3; D uncertain. This CDR3 region has 15 residues. Trimming shortened V by 2 bases and J by 0 bases, and 9 bases separated the two germline ends. Germline assignment: CDR1 SGHTA and CDR2 FQGNSA. CDR3 nucleotides: TGTGCCAGCAGCTTACAGTCCGGGAGCACAGATACGCAGTATTTT. Its protein is CASSLQSGSTDTQYF.

Only a few counts were recorded for this clonotype. The chain combines TRBV29-1 with TRBJ1-2; D is undetermined. The CDR3 spans 13 residues. Germline CDR1 and CDR2: SQVTM and ANQGSEA. The V end was cut by 3 bases, the J end by 0 bases, with 8 bases between. The CDR3 DNA follows: TGCAGCGTTGATCGGGGAGCTAACTATGGCTACACCTTC. Its translation is CSVDRGANYGYTF.

A few counts support this clonotype. This chain links TRBV5-1 with TRBJ2-7, with D maybe TRBD2 (6 bases). The CDR3 totals 11 residues. Trimming took off 4 bases at V and 6 bases at J, with 8 bases between the two ends. Germline V gene data show CDR1 as SGHRS and CDR2 as YFSETQ. The CDR3 DNA is TGCGCCAGCAGCCGGGGGTTCGAGCAGTACTTC. Translation: CASSRGFEQYF. The full variable domain, rest sourced from reference TRBV5-1 and TRBJ2-7, is KAGVTQTPRYLIKTRGQQVTLSCSPISGHRSVSWYQQTPGQGLQFLFEYFSETQRNKGNFPGRFSGRQFSNSRSEMNVSTLELGDSALYLCASSRGFEQYFGPGTRLTVT.

This clonotype was picked up a small number of times. This chain links TRBV11-2 with TRBJ2-7; the D is unclear. The germline CDR1 and CDR2 sequences are SGHAT and FQNNGV. V dropped 0 bases and J dropped 0 bases, with 6 bases sitting between them. The CDR3 runs 14 residues. The chain's CDR3 is CASSLELYSYEQYV. CDR3 sequence (DNA): TGTGCCAGCAGCTTAGAACTTTACTCCTACGAGCAGTACGTC.

The rearrangement uses TRBV20-1 and TRBJ1-1; D not resolved. V gave up 3 bases and J gave up 3 bases, with 17 bases separating them. The CDR3 totals 15 residues. Germline-derived CDR1 and CDR2 are DFQATT and SNEGSKA (reference sequence). The CDR3 sequence: CSARQHYSEDTEAFF. CDR3 in DNA: TGCAGTGCTAGGCAGCACTACTCGGAGGACACTGAAGCTTTCTTT.

The chain employs TRBV12-3 or TRBV12-4 and TRBJ1-1; D possibly corresponds to TRBD1 (6 bases). CDR3 length equals 15 residues. V was cut by 4 bases and J by 6 bases, with 18 bases left in between. The CDR3 DNA follows: TGTGCCAGCAGTTCTCCCTCCAGGGGCCAGGCTGAAGCTTTCTTT. It translates to CASSSPSRGQAEAFF.

This clonotype has more than one count but fewer than ten. The V and J genes are TRBV5-5 and TRBJ1-3; 9 nucleotides line up with TRBD1. This CDR3 region has 17 residues. Germline V CDR1 and CDR2: SGHKS, YYEKEE (reference sequence). The junction had 10 bases not matched to a gene; V was cut back by 4 bases and J by 2 bases. In nucleotides, the CDR3 is TGTGCCAGCAGCCTGGGACAGGGAATACTTACTGGAAACACCATATATTTT. This translates into CASSLGQGILTGNTIYF.

The chain carries TRBV27 and TRBJ1-6, with 9 bases lining up with TRBD1. The CDR3 is 14 residues long. J gave up 11 bases and V 6 bases, and 8 bases lay outside the gene matches. Germline loops: CDR1 MNHEY, CDR2 SMNVEV (reference sequence). The chain's CDR3 is CASSRDREVAPLHF. The CDR3 DNA reads TGTGCCAGCAGCCGGGACAGGGAGGTGGCACCCCTCCACTTT.

There are a few counts of this clonotype. The chain recombines TRBV9 with TRBJ2-5, with TRBD2 matching over 7 bases. The CDR3 is made up of 15 amino acids. V lost 0 bases and J lost 5; bases outside the gene matches: 7. CDR1 is SGDLS and CDR2 is YYNGEE in the germline V gene. The CDR3 DNA reads as TGTGCCAGCAGCGTAGCACGGACTAGAGGGGAGACCCAGTACTTC. It yields the protein CASSVARTRGETQYF.

CDR3 sequence (DNA): TGCAGTGCTATGACTGCATTTGAAAAACTGTTTTTT. As protein: CSAMTAFEKLFF. This chain connects TRBV20-1 to TRBJ1-4; D remains unclear. CDR1 and CDR2 (germline): DFQATT, SNEGSKA (reference sequence). V lost 4 bases, J lost 7 bases, and 10 bases lay in between. This CDR3 region has 12 residues.

This clonotype has only a few counts. This rearrangement joins TRBV19 to TRBJ1-6, with D possibly TRBD1 on 5 matching bases. Germline loops: CDR1 LNHDA, CDR2 SQIVND (reference sequence). V shed 6 bases and J shed 8 bases, with 14 bases lying between them. The CDR3 loop spans 14 amino acids. The CDR3 DNA reads as TGTGCCAGTAGAGACCACCAGGGTGATTCACCCCTCCACTTT. It translates to CASRDHQGDSPLHF.

This clonotype has a handful of counts. This chain connects TRBV12-3 or TRBV12-4 to TRBJ2-7; D uncertain. V was clipped by 10 bases and J by 6 bases, with 16 bases between them. There are 12 residues in the CDR3. The CDR3 DNA reads TGTGCCACCGCGCTTTGGGGAACCGAGCAGTACTTC. Translation: CATALWGTEQYF.

This clonotype was seen more than once but under ten times. For the CDR3, the DNA is TGTGCCAGCAGGCTAAGCGGGGGGAGGAACAATGAGCAGTTCTTC. Protein sequence: CASRLSGGRNNEQFF. J is TRBJ2-1 and V is TRBV7-9; 9 bases map to TRBD2. This CDR3 has 15 residues. J gave up 5 bases and V 6 bases, and 8 bases lay outside the gene matches. CDR1 and CDR2 (germline): SEHNR, FQNEAQ (reference sequence). The complete variable domain, with remaining parts taken from reference TRBV7-9 and TRBJ2-1, reads DTGVSQNPRHKITKRGQNVTFRCDPISEHNRLYWYRQTLGQGPEFLTYFQNEAQLEKSRLLSDRFSAERPKGSFSTLEIQRTEQGDSAMYLCASRLSGGRNNEQFFGPGTRLTVL.

This clonotype appeared many times. This chain uses TRBV6-2 or TRBV6-3 with TRBJ2-5, with TRBD2 matching 13 bases. V lost 4 bases to trimming and J lost 2 bases; unmatched junction nucleotides: 4. Germline assignment: CDR1 MNHEY and CDR2 SVGEGT. This CDR3 has 16 amino acids. CDR3 sequence (DNA): TGTGCCAGCAGTTCGACTAGCGGGGGGTTACAAGAGACCCAGTACTTC. Translated: CASSSTSGGLQETQYF.

This clonotype has a count of ten or more. V and J are TRBV28 and TRBJ2-5, with 9 bases lining up with TRBD1. CDR1 and CDR2 from the germline V gene are MDHEN and SYDVKM. The CDR3 length is 14 residues. The ends lost 7 bases at V and 4 bases at J; junction bases unmatched: 7. Written as DNA, the CDR3 is TGTGCCAGCATCCGGGACAGGGATCGAGAGACCCAGTACTTC. It is translated as CASIRDRDRETQYF.

The chain carries TRBV7-9 and TRBJ2-7, with D perhaps TRBD1 (5 bases). Trimming pared 0 bases from V and 3 bases from J, leaving 15 bases between. Looked up from germline, CDR1 is SEHNR and CDR2 is FQNEAQ (reference sequence). This CDR3 spans 16 amino acids. CDR3 sequence (DNA): TGTGCCAGCAGCTTAGCGACGTCAGGGCGATTCTACGAGCAGTACGTC. Translating gives CASSLATSGRFYEQYV.

The table lists this clonotype with a few counts. V and J are TRBV18 and TRBJ2-4; tentatively, D is TRBD1 (7 bases). Trimming left V 4 bases short and J 5 bases short, with 12 bases between. Germline V gene sequence: CDR1 KGHSH, CDR2 LQKENI. This CDR3 contains 14 residues. This CDR3 reads CASSRGGTENIQYF. The DNA of the CDR3 is TGTGCCAGCTCACGAGGAGGGACAGAAAACATTCAGTACTTC.

The gene calls are TRBV10-3 and TRBJ1-1, with TRBD1 matching 8 bases. The trim removed 7 bases at V and 3 bases at J, leaving 4 bases unmatched. CDR3 length: 13 residues. Germline V lookup: CDR1 ENHRY, CDR2 SYGVKD. CDR3 protein: CAIKTTGDTEAFF. As DNA, the CDR3 is TGTGCCATCAAGACGACAGGGGACACTGAAGCTTTCTTT.

The table lists this clonotype with a few counts. The J gene is TRBJ1-6, the V gene TRBV4-2; D gene uncertain. This CDR3 region has 11 residues. Trimming pared 3 bases from V and 16 bases from J, leaving 10 bases between. In germline, CDR1 is LGHNA, CDR2 YNFKEQ. The CDR3 DNA follows: TGTGCCAGCAGCCAGGGTGTAGGGCTCCACTTT. It translates to CASSQGVGLHF.

This clonotype was recorded a few times. This chain connects TRBV7-3 to TRBJ2-6; D gene uncertain. This CDR3 comprises 14 residues. The V gene's germline CDR1 is SGHTA and CDR2 FQGTGA. With 0 bases removed from V and 0 bases from J, the gap between germline ends came to 0 bases. CDR3 coding DNA: TGTGCCAGCAGCTTAACCTCTGGGGCCAACGTCCTGACTTTC. It specifies CASSLTSGANVLTF.

This clonotype was detected many times. This chain links TRBV4-3 with TRBJ1-2, with TRBD1 matching over 9 bases. This CDR3 spans 14 amino acids. The V and J ends lost 1 base and 3 bases, in that order; junction bases with no gene match: 0. CDR1 and CDR2 from the germline V gene are LGHNA and YSLEER. The CDR3 region is CASSQGDRDYGYTF. CDR3 nucleotides: TGCGCCAGCAGCCAAGGGGACAGGGACTATGGCTACACCTTC.

Only a few counts were recorded for this clonotype. The J gene is TRBJ2-1, the V gene TRBV9, with TRBD2 as a possible D gene (6 bases). The CDR3 runs 15 residues. V shed 0 bases and J shed 2 bases, with 9 bases lying between them. CDR1 is SGDLS, CDR2 YYNGEE, per germline. CDR3 nucleotide sequence: TGTGCCAGCAGCGTAGGTGCTAGCGCCTACAATGAGCAGTTCTTC. Translation: CASSVGASAYNEQFF. The complete variable domain, with remaining parts taken from reference TRBV9 and TRBJ2-1, reads DSGVTQTPKHLITATGQRVTLRCSPRSGDLSVYWYQQSLDQGLQFLIQYYNGEERAKGNILERFSAQQFPDLHSELNLSSLELGDSALYFCASSVGASAYNEQFFGPGTRLTVL.

This chain uses TRBV29-1 with TRBJ2-3; D perhaps matches TRBD2 (7 bases). Per the germline V gene, CDR1 is SQVTM and CDR2 is ANQGSEA. Trimming left V 6 bases short and J 6 bases short, with 19 bases between. This CDR3 spans 14 amino acids. CDR3 protein: CSVRGAALVDTQYF. CDR3 bases: TGCAGCGTCCGGGGGGCGGCCCTCGTGGATACGCAGTATTTT.